This T cell receptor (beta chain) originates from a study of OX40 agonist ivuxolimab in advanced cancers. In the study overall: Ivuxolimab, which targeted the costimulatory receptor OX40 (CD134), was an agonistic, fully human IgG2 monoclonal antibody. The monotherapy dose-escalation portion (N of about 49 patients) of the phase I ivuxolimab trial is reported in the paper. Prior anti-PD-1, anti-PD-L1 or anti-CTLA-4 therapy was permitted, and checkpoint inhibitors had been received by 30% to 40% of dose-escalation patients. Among the approximately 54 dose-escalation patients, about 19 had hepatocellular carcinoma, 15 or so melanoma, 9 renal cell carcinoma and 9 head and neck cancer. Intravenous ivuxolimab was administered to patients every 2 weeks at six dose levels: 0.01, 0.1, 0.3, 1.5, 3 and 10 mg/kg. Peripheral TCRbeta sequencing was intended to test whether TCR sequence diversity was altered and clonal T-cell expansion was caused by ivuxolimab. A male proportion of roughly 80% and a mean age of 60 years, ranging from roughly 23 to 85, were recorded for the dose-escalation cohort. Partial responses occurred in three dose-escalation patients, of whom one had hepatocellular carcinoma and two had cutaneous melanoma.

Regarding this clone: What this receptor recognizes is not known. It has no much larger one-base neighbor in the sample; base qualities were not kept.

V and J are truncated by 5 bases and 0 bases respectively, leaving an intervening sequence of 12 bases. CDR1 and CDR2 were assigned from the germline V gene as SGDLS and YYNGEE. From cysteine to phenylalanine, the CDR3 is 15 amino acids long. The sequence is cut down to CDR3 DNA, 45 bases in frame from base 1. Genomic DNA was isolated from the sorted cells so that the TCRbeta CDR3 region could be sequenced. The immunoSEQ Assay was used for sequencing of TCRbeta CDR3 regions. TCRdb re-hosts the immuneACCESS table, in-frame sequences only. Its copies lack some clones; in the studies checked, an unresolved V gene accounts for under half of them, and the cause for the rest is not known. In this sample the table shows 70,000 or so clones, roughly 90% of which occur a single time. The top ten hold around 7.3% of the sample. Patients with autoimmune disease history or receiving systemic immunosuppression were excluded from the trial. In every dose cohort, peripheral blood was drawn for TCR sequencing at baseline, cycle 4 day 1, and cycle 7 day 1. Samples came from an open-label, multicenter, first-in-human phase I dose-escalation trial of ivuxolimab. Adults with locally advanced or metastatic head and neck squamous cell, hepatocellular, melanoma or renal cell carcinoma were enrolled in the trial. CD4+ and CD8+ T cells were sorted separately from peripheral blood before TCR sequencing.

General study outcomes and caveats: Low levels of normalized T-cell clonal expansion were also seen in some nonresponding patients. After ivuxolimab, expanded clones were on average more numerous among CD8+ T cells than among CD4+ T cells. Antigen specificity was not determined for the clonally expanded peripheral T cells. In the 0.1-3.0 mg/kg groups, partial responders had among the lowest normalized peripheral clonal expansion, particularly in CD8+ T cells. Clonal expansion of both CD4+ and CD8+ blood T cells was observed from baseline to week 6 at doses 0.1 to 3.0 mg/kg.

This clonotype was sampled from an adult with an advanced solid tumor such as melanoma, head and neck, liver or kidney cancer. The chain is assembled from TRBV9 and TRBJ1-5; no D gene can be assigned with confidence. Sequenced here: CD4+ or CD8+ T cells sorted from blood, sampled in a trial of the OX40 agonist ivuxolimab. CDR3 protein: CASSRNGNSNQPQHF. The sequenced DNA is TGTGCCAGCAGTCGAAACGGAAATAGCAATCAGCCCCAGCATTTT.